A selection of T cell receptor beta chains follows, all from one sample in a study of identifying expanded T cells in peripheral blood. The data were produced by immunoSEQ multiplex PCR, yet TCRdb's version contains in-frame clones alone and is incomplete. The sample shows about 100,000 clones, about 87% of them seen only once. Source material: blood. Receptors originate from a person aged 18-70 years in good health. Both conserved end residues are trimmed from each CDR3. Fields, in order: D gene, J gene, V gene, CDR3 length, CDR3 protein. The D gene is left open where the match is weak.

TRBD1 TRBJ2-5 TRBV9 12 ASSGGQGGQTQY
. TRBJ1-3 TRBV6-1 12 ASSDGASGNTIY
TRBD2 TRBJ2-1 TRBV7-8 13 ASSFRAGGHNEQF
. TRBJ1-1 TRBV2 12 ASSELLVNTEAF
. TRBJ2-7 TRBV9 13 ASSAHQSGPYEQY
TRBD2 . TRBV4-2 14 ASSQARLAGNYEQY
. TRBJ1-1 TRBV19 12 ASTRPDSNTEAF
TRBD1 TRBJ1-4 TRBV5-1 14 ASSWGQGGRGEKLF
TRBD1 TRBJ1-2 TRBV6-6 12 ASTTMAGGNGYT
. TRBJ2-1 TRBV11-2 14 ASSPTLGDIYNEQF
TRBD2 TRBJ2-1 TRBV7-3 15 ASSLGPSGESYNEQF
. TRBJ1-1 TRBV7-6 11 ASSSVESTEAF
. TRBJ1-2 TRBV18 12 ASSPPGGPYGYT
TRBD1 TRBJ1-1 TRBV25-1 11 ASSTQGDTEAF
. TRBJ2-2 TRBV30 11 AWYPENTGELF
TRBD2 TRBJ2-1 TRBV27 12 ASSQAGRSNEQF
. TRBJ2-3 TRBV11-2 9 ASSVGDTQY
. TRBJ1-1 TRBV9 12 ANQRIQGNTEAF
. TRBJ1-2 TRBV18 14 ASSPEQGRAVYGYT
TRBD1 TRBJ1-2 TRBV11-2 14 ASSLAPGQGSGGYT
. TRBJ2-5 TRBV18 10 ASSGAEETQY
TRBD1 TRBJ1-5 TRBV7-9 13 ASSFTGDGNQPQH
. TRBJ2-7 TRBV7-2 12 ASSLRKGPYEQY
TRBD1 TRBJ1-2 TRBV27 15 ASSMGVGDSRPYGYT
. TRBJ1-5 TRBV7-8 12 ASSRGQPNQPQH
. TRBJ2-1 TRBV4-3 14 ASSQDDQRAYNEQF
TRBD2 TRBJ2-7 TRBV7-9 12 ASSPPGGSYEQY
TRBD2 TRBJ2-3 TRBV7-9 13 ASSVLAASTDTQY
. TRBJ1-2 TRBV19 10 ASSIKDYGYT
. TRBJ2-7 TRBV7-2 12 ASSSYRVAGEQY
TRBD2 TRBJ2-1 TRBV28 18 ASSPLGLAGVLSSYNEQF
. TRBJ1-5 TRBV6-1 13 ASGKDRRQWQPQH
. TRBJ2-2 TRBV30 13 AWSVGVGNTGELF
TRBD1 TRBJ1-1 TRBV6-5 12 ASSYTDRETEAF
. TRBJ2-5 TRBV7-9 14 ASSLVGRMGQETQY
. TRBJ1-2 TRBV10-3 11 AIRKDGNYGYT
. TRBJ1-1 TRBV9 15 ASSFRTEETMNTEAF